The 4 T cell receptor beta chains below all came from one sample that was sequenced in a study of radiotherapy plus CTLA-4 blockade in lung cancer. The assay was immunoSEQ multiplex PCR, and TCRdb's table has in-frame clones only and misses some. The profile shows 40,000 to 45,000 clones, roughly 67% of them singletons. The input for sequencing was peripheral blood, taken from a patient treated with radiotherapy plus ipilimumab. Receptors originate from a human donor with non-small cell lung cancer who had a partial response to radiotherapy plus ipilimumab.

The V and J genes are TRBV18 and TRBJ1-5, with 7 nucleotides matching TRBD1. The V gene end was trimmed by 2 bases and the J gene end by 3 bases; junction bases not matched to a gene: 4. CDR1 and CDR2 (germline): KGHSH, LQKENI. This CDR3 spans 15 amino acids. The CDR3 loop is CASSPFGTDNQPQHF. CDR3 nucleotide sequence: TGTGCCAGCTCACCATTCGGGACAGACAATCAGCCCCAGCATTTT.

This chain links TRBV7-8 with TRBJ1-2, with 7 positions matching TRBD1. The germline CDR1 and CDR2 sequences are SGHVS and FQNEAQ. The CDR3 totals 15 residues. V lost 5 bases, J lost 8 bases, and 14 bases stayed unmatched. The DNA for the CDR3 is TGTGCCAGCAGCCCAGGGGGACGAATACTTGGAGGCTACACCTTC. It encodes CASSPGGRILGGYTF.

V usage is TRBV11-2 and J usage is TRBJ2-3; no clear D. Germline values: CDR1 SGHAT, CDR2 FQNNGV. The ends were cut back, 0 bases at V and 4 bases at J, with 5 bases in the middle. The CDR3 extends over 13 amino acids. This CDR3 reads CASSLDLADTQYF. For the CDR3, the DNA is TGTGCCAGCAGCTTAGACCTCGCAGATACGCAGTATTTT.

The chain links TRBV19 to TRBJ1-1, with D unresolved. The CDR3 extends over 14 amino acids. With 3 bases removed from V and 4 bases from J, the gap between germline ends came to 12 bases. Germline V gene lookup returns CDR1 LNHDA and CDR2 SQIVND (reference sequence). The CDR3 spells CASSITSGGTEAFF. CDR3 DNA: TGTGCCAGTAGTATTACGTCGGGAGGCACTGAAGCTTTCTTT.